This T cell receptor beta chain was sequenced during a study of response to subunit inactivated influenza vaccine. Study outcomes and limitations: The authors put forward the suggestion that each seasonal influenza vaccination may bring in only a limited number of new T cells.

TCRdb re-called the RT-PCR reads through MiXCR, storing one row per CDR3 protein. The sample gives a few hundred thousand distinct CDR3 sequences, about a tenth of which show up once; 9.5% to 15% is in the top ten. Concerning this clonotype itself: Its matching antigen is unknown.

V lost 5 bases to trimming and J lost 4 bases, with 18 bases between them. Germline CDR1 reads SGHVS; CDR2 reads FQNEAQ. CDR3 size: 15 residues. The chain carries TRBV7-8 and TRBJ2-7; TRBD1 or TRBD2 may be the D gene (5 bases each). The clonotype comes from a man aged 50 or older who received an inactivated influenza vaccine. Sequences were derived from PBMCs from blood, sampled 40 to 50 days after vaccination. In nucleotides, the CDR3 is TGTGCCAGCAGCGACCTCACTAGGGGAGAATACGAGCAGTACTTC. Its protein product is CASSDLTRGEYEQYF.